The 19 T cell receptor beta chains below all came from one sample that was sequenced in a study of shared clonotypes between healthy human individuals. Assay used: immunoSEQ multiplex PCR; TCRdb lists only in-frame clones, some missing. The sample contains approximately 980,000 clones, 76% of which appear only once. The material sequenced was memory CD4+ T cells sorted from blood. Subset of the sample: CD45RA-negative fraction. These TCRs come from a man between 18 and 35 years old in good health.

The chain employs TRBV5-1 and TRBJ2-1, with 9 bases lining up with TRBD2. This CDR3 is built from 16 residues. Germline assignment: CDR1 SGHRS and CDR2 YFSETQ. The trim removed 4 bases at V and 5 bases at J, leaving 10 bases unmatched. CDR3 DNA sequence: TGCGCCAGCAGCCCCGCTCCGTCTAGCGGGAACAATGAGCAGTTCTTC. It is translated as CASSPAPSSGNNEQFF.

This clone has only one observation. The chain carries TRBV6-5 and TRBJ2-5; no reliable D call. Trimming took off 4 bases at V and 2 bases at J, with 14 bases between the two ends. The CDR3 consists of 15 residues. The V gene's germline CDR1 is MNHEY and CDR2 SVGAGI. The CDR3 protein is CASSSGMVGQETQYF. CDR3 in DNA: TGTGCCAGCAGTTCCGGAATGGTGGGGCAAGAGACCCAGTACTTC.

About this clone itself: The same CDR3 is also encoded by other DNA sequences in this sample. This chain joins TRBV18 and TRBJ2-7; 11 bases match TRBD2. V lost 0 bases and J lost 0; bases outside the gene matches: 4. This CDR3 comprises 17 residues. CDR1 is KGHSH, CDR2 LQKENI, per germline. The CDR3 nucleotides read TGTGCCAGCTCACCACCGGGGCTAGCGGGAGGCTCCTACGAGCAGTACTTC. Translated: CASSPPGLAGGSYEQYF.

This chain connects TRBV27 to TRBJ1-4; D is unresolved. CDR1 is MNHEY and CDR2 is SMNVEV in the germline V gene (reference sequence). This CDR3 has 15 amino acids. V lost 0 bases, J lost 7 bases, and 12 bases lay in between. The CDR3 nucleotides are TGTGCCAGCAGTTTATCGATCGGAGTGTTTGAAAAACTGTTTTTT. Amino acid sequence: CASSLSIGVFEKLFF.

This sequence joins TRBV10-3 and TRBJ1-5; D call uncertain. CDR1 and CDR2 from the germline V gene are ENHRY and SYGVKD. The CDR3 consists of 15 residues. The V and J ends lost 0 bases and 3 bases respectively, with 9 bases between them. The CDR3 sequence: CAISESSAPNQPQHF. Here the CDR3 DNA reads TGTGCCATCAGTGAGTCCTCAGCGCCCAATCAGCCCCAGCATTTT.

This chain uses TRBV5-5 with TRBJ2-7; D tentatively reads TRBD1 or TRBD2 (5 bases each). The germline gives CDR1 SGHKS, CDR2 YYEKEE (reference sequence). The CDR3 spans 15 residues. Trimming removed 4 bases from V and 3 bases from J, with 17 bases in between. The CDR3 bases are TGTGCCAGCAGCCGGGGACGGGGAACCTACTACGAGCAGTACTTC. Its translation is CASSRGRGTYYEQYF.

In nucleotides, the CDR3 is TGTGCCATCAGTGGCGCGACTAGCGGAACAGATACGCAGTATTTT. It encodes CAISGATSGTDTQYF. The chain combines TRBV10-3 with TRBJ2-3; 9 nucleotides line up with TRBD2. The J segment lost 3 bases and the V segment lost 4 bases, leaving 5 bases of the junction unmatched. The CDR3 is 15 amino acids. The germline CDR1 and CDR2 sequences are ENHRY and SYGVKD.

The chain carries TRBV11-1 and TRBJ2-1; TRBD1 matches at 7 bases. The trim removed 6 bases at V and 6 bases at J, leaving 11 bases unmatched. Germline V gives CDR1 SGHAT, CDR2 FQDESV (reference sequence). The CDR3 is 15 amino acids. CDR3 DNA: TGTGCCAGCAGTCCAGGACAGGCGTGGGTCAATGAGCAGTTCTTC. Translated, it gives CASSPGQAWVNEQFF.

The gene calls are TRBV9 and TRBJ1-4; the match to TRBD1 covers 8 bases. The J segment lost 7 bases and the V segment lost 4 bases, leaving 6 bases of the junction unmatched. Germline V CDR1 and CDR2: SGDLS, YYNGEE. The CDR3 contains 14 residues. The CDR3 sequence is CASSWTGSAEKLFF. CDR3 DNA sequence: TGTGCCAGCAGCTGGACAGGGTCGGCTGAAAAACTGTTTTTT.

V gene TRBV5-1 combines with J gene TRBJ2-5; TRBD2 aligns across 13 bases. J lost 5 bases, V lost 3 bases, and 4 bases had no gene match. The CDR3 is 15 amino acids. CDR1 is SGHRS, CDR2 YFSETQ, per germline. The CDR3 is CASSSGLAGNETQYF. For the CDR3, the DNA is TGCGCCAGCAGCTCGGGACTAGCGGGAAATGAGACCCAGTACTTC.

This chain uses TRBV5-5 with TRBJ2-7, with TRBD2 matching over 7 bases. The CDR3 contains 14 residues. J gave up 5 bases and V 0 bases, and 5 bases lay outside the gene matches. Germline CDR1 SGHKS, CDR2 YYEKEE (reference sequence). This CDR3 reads CASSLGLSGDEQYF. DNA for the CDR3: TGTGCCAGCAGCTTGGGGCTAAGCGGGGACGAGCAGTACTTC.

This clone is a singleton in its sample. Germline and junction disagree at one end, which may indicate a read error. V is TRBV5-1 and J is TRBJ2-6; weak D call: TRBD1 (6 bases). CDR3 length equals 16 residues. Germline V lookup: CDR1 SGHRS, CDR2 YFSETQ. CDR3 sequence: CGSTGRGRSGANVLTF. CDR3 coding DNA: TGCGGCAGCACCGGCAGGGGAAGGTCTGGGGCCAACGTCCTGACTTTC. Full variable domain (outside the CDR3, taken from reference TRBV5-1 and TRBJ2-6): KAGVTQTPRYLIKTRGQQVTLSCSPISGHRSVSWYQQTPGQGLQFLFEYFSETQRNKGNFPGRFSGRQFSNSRSEMNVSTLELGDSALYLCGSTGRGRSGANVLTFGAGSRLTVL.

This rearrangement joins TRBV4-3 to TRBJ2-1, with a possible D match to TRBD2 (6 bases). Germline V gene sequence: CDR1 LGHNA, CDR2 YSLEER. The V gene lost 1 base and the J gene lost 6 bases, with 16 bases spanning the gap. There are 16 residues in the CDR3. The CDR3 here is CASSQVDGRPVNEQFF. The CDR3 coding sequence is TGCGCCAGCAGCCAAGTAGACGGGAGACCGGTCAATGAGCAGTTCTTC.

This chain uses TRBV5-6 with TRBJ1-5, with D possibly TRBD1 on 5 matching bases. This CDR3 has 17 amino acids. The germline gives CDR1 SGHDT, CDR2 YYEEEE. V was cut by 2 bases and J by 0 bases, with 15 bases left in between. CDR3 in amino acids: CASSFRGALYSNQPQHF. CDR3 coding DNA: TGTGCCAGCAGCTTCCGCGGGGCTCTCTATAGCAATCAGCCCCAGCATTTT.

J is TRBJ1-2 and V is TRBV5-1; 8 positions match TRBD1. The germline V gene encodes CDR1 SGHRS and CDR2 YFSETQ. The CDR3 covers 14 residues. The V gene end was trimmed by 0 bases and the J gene end by 8 bases; junction bases not matched to a gene: 6. The CDR3 is CASSLEGQVSGYTF. CDR3 bases: TGCGCCAGCAGCTTGGAGGGACAGGTCTCAGGCTACACCTTC.

About this clone itself: Given a much more abundant clone one base away, this may be a read error. This sample also contains other DNA sequences that code for the same CDR3. This rearrangement joins TRBV5-1 to TRBJ2-7; weak D call: TRBD1 (6 bases). Germline CDR1 SGHRS, CDR2 YFSETQ. The V gene lost 3 bases and the J gene lost 2 bases, with 9 bases spanning the gap. This CDR3 is 13 amino acids long. The CDR3 DNA follows: TGCGCCAGCAGCTCGGGACAAACCTACGAGCAGTACTTC. Its translation is CASSSGQTYEQYF.

V gene TRBV30 combines with J gene TRBJ2-1; a weak D match, TRBD2 (6 bases). The CDR3 has 13 amino acids. V was trimmed by 3 bases and J by 5 bases, leaving 11 bases between them. Per the germline V gene, CDR1 is GTSNPN and CDR2 is SVGIG (reference sequence). This CDR3 reads CAWRTLANNEQFF. CDR3 bases: TGTGCCTGGAGAACACTAGCTAACAATGAGCAGTTCTTC.

V gene TRBV6-6 combines with J gene TRBJ2-2; the D gene is possibly TRBD2 (6 bases). In germline, CDR1 is MNHNY, CDR2 SVGAGI (reference sequence). Trimming cost V 6 bases and J 1 base, with 12 bases left between them. The CDR3 is 15 amino acids. The DNA for the CDR3 is TGTGCCAGCAGAACGGGACTGCGGAACACCGGGGAGCTGTTTTTT. Its translation: CASRTGLRNTGELFF.

The chain links TRBV5-1 to TRBJ1-2, with 9 positions matching TRBD1. The V gene end was trimmed by 4 bases and the J gene end by 7 bases; junction bases not matched to a gene: 20. There are 18 residues in the CDR3. Germline assignment: CDR1 SGHRS and CDR2 YFSETQ. The chain's CDR3 is CASSLQGGQGTLDGGYTF. In nucleotides, the CDR3 is TGCGCCAGCAGCCTCCAAGGGGGACAGGGCACCCTAGACGGTGGCTACACCTTC.